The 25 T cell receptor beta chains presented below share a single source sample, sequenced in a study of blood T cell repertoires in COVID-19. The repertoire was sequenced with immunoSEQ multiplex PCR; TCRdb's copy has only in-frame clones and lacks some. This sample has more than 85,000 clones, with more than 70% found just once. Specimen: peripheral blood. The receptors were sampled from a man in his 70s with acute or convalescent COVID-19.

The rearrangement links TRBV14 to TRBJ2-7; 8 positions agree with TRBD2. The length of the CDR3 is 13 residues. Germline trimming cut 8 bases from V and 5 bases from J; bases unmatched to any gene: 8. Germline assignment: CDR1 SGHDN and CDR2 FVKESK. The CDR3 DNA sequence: TGTGCCAGCCCCGAGACTAGCGCGGACGAGCAGTACTTC. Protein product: CASPETSADEQYF.

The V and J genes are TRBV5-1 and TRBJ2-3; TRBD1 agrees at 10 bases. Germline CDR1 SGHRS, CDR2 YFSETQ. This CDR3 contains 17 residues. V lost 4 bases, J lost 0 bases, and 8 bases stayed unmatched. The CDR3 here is CASSPRQGASSTDTQYF. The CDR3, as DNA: TGCGCCAGCAGCCCTAGACAGGGGGCCTCTAGCACAGATACGCAGTATTTT.

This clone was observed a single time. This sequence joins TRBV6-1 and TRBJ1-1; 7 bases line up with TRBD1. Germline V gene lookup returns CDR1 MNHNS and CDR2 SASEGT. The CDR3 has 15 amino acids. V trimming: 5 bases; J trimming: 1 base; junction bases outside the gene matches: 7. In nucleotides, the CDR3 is TGTGCCAGCAGTCCAATTGACAGGGAGAACACTGAAGCTTTCTTT. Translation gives CASSPIDRENTEAFF.

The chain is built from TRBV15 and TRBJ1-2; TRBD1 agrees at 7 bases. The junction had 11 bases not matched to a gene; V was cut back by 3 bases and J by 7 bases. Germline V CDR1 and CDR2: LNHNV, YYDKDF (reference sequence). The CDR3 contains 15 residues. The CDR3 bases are TGTGCCACCAGCAGTGGGACAGCGTTAACGGGTGGCTACACCTTC. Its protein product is CATSSGTALTGGYTF.

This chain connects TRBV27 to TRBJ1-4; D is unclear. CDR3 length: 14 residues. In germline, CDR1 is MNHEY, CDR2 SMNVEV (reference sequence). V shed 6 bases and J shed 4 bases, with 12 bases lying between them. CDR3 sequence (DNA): TGTGCCAGCAGGAACGGAGGACTTAATGAAAAACTGTTTTTT. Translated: CASRNGGLNEKLFF.

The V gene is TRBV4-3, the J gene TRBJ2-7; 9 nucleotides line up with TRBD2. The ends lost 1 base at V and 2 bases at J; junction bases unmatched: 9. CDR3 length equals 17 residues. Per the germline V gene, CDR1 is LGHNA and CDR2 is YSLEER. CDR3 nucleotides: TGCGCCAGCAGCCAAGGGGGTAGCGGGAGAGGGGCCTACGAGCAGTACTTC. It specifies CASSQGGSGRGAYEQYF.

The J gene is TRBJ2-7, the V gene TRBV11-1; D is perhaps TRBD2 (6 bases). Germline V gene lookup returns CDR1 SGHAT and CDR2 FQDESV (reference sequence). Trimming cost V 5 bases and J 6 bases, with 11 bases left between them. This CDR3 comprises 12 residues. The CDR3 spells CASSLMRGEQYF. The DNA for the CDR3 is TGTGCCAGCAGCCTTATGCGGGGCGAGCAGTACTTC. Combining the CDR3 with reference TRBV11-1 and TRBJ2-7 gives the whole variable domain EAEVAQSPRYKITEKSQAVAFWCDPISGHATLYWYRQILGQGPELLVQFQDESVVDDSQLPKDRFSAERLKGVDSTLKIQPAELGDSAMYLCASSLMRGEQYFGPGTRLTVT.

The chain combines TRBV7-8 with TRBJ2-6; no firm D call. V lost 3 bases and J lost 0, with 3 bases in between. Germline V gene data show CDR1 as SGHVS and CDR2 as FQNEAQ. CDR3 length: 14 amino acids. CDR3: CASSLSSGANVLTF. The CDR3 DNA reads TGTGCCAGCAGCTTGAGCTCTGGGGCCAACGTCCTGACTTTC.

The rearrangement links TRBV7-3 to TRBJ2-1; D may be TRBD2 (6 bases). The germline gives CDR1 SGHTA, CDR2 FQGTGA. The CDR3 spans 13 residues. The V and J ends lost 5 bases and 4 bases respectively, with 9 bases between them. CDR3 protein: CASSRDFYNEQFF. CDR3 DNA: TGTGCCAGCAGCCGGGACTTTTACAATGAGCAGTTCTTC.

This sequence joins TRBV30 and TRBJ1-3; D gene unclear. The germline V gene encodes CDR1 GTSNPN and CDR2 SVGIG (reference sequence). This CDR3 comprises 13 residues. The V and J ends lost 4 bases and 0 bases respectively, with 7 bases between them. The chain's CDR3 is CAWKIYSGNTIYF. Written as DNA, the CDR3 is TGTGCCTGGAAAATCTACTCTGGAAACACCATATATTTT.

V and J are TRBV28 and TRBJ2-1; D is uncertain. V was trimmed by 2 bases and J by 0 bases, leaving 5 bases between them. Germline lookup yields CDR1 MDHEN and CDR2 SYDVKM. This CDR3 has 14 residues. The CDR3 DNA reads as TGTGCCAGCAGTTTAGACTTCTCCTACAATGAGCAGTTCTTC. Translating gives CASSLDFSYNEQFF.

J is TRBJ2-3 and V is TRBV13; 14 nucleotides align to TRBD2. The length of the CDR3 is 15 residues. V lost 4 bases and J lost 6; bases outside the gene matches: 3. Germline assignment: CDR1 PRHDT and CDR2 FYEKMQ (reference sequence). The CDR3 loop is CASSWWTSGRDTQYF. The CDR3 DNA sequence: TGTGCCAGCAGCTGGTGGACTAGCGGGAGGGATACGCAGTATTTT.

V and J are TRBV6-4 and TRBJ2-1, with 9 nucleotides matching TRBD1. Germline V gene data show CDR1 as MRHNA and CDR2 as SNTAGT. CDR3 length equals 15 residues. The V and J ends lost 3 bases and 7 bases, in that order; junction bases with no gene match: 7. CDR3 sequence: CASSDETGGANEQFF. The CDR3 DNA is TGTGCCAGCAGTGATGAGACAGGGGGTGCAAATGAGCAGTTCTTC.

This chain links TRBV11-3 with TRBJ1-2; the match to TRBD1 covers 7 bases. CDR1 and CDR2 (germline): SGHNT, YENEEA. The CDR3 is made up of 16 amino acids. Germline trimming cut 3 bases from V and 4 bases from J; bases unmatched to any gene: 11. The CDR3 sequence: CASSFRQDRRFYGYTF. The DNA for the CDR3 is TGTGCCAGCAGCTTCCGACAGGACAGGCGATTCTATGGCTACACCTTC.

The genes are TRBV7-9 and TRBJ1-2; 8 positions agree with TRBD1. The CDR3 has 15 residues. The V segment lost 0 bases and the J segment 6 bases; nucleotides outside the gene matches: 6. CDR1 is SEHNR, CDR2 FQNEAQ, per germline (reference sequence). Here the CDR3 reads CASSLAVTGAHGYTF. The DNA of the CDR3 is TGTGCCAGCAGCTTAGCCGTGACAGGGGCCCATGGCTACACCTTC. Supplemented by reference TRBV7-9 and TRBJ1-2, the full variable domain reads DTGVSQNPRHKITKRGQNVTFRCDPISEHNRLYWYRQTLGQGPEFLTYFQNEAQLEKSRLLSDRFSAERPKGSFSTLEIQRTEQGDSAMYLCASSLAVTGAHGYTFGSGTRLTVV.

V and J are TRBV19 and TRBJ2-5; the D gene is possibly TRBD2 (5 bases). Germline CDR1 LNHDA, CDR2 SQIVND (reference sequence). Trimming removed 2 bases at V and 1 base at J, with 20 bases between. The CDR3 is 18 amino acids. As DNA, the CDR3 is TGTGCCAGTAGTATATTGGGCGGGCCTTCGGTGCCCCAAGAGACCCAGTACTTC. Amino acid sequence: CASSILGGPSVPQETQYF.

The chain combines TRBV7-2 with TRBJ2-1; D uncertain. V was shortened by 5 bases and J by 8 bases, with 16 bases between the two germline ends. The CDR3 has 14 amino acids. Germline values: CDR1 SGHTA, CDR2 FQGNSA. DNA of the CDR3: TGTGCCAGCAGCCGCCCCGGTCGAGGCCATGAGCAGTTCTTC. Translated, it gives CASSRPGRGHEQFF.

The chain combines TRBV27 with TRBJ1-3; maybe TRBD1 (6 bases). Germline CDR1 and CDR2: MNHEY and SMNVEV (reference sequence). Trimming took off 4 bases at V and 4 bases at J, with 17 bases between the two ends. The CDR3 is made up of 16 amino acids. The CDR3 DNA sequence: TGTGCCAGCAGTTCGTCGACAGGCTTTAGGGGAAACACCATATATTTT. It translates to CASSSSTGFRGNTIYF.

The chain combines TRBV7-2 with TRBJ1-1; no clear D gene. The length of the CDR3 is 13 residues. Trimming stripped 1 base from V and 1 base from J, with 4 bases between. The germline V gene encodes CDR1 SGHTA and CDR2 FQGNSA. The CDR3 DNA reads TGTGCCAGCAGCTTAGTTCGGAACACTGAAGCTTTCTTT. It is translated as CASSLVRNTEAFF.

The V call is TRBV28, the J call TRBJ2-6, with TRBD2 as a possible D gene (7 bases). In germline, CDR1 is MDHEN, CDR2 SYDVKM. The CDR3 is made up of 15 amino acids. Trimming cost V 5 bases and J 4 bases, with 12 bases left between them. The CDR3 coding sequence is TGTGCCAGCAGTCCCCGGGGGGCCGGGGCCAACGTCCTGACTTTC. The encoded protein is CASSPRGAGANVLTF. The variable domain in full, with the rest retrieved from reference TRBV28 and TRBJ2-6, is DVKVTQSSRYLVKRTGEKVFLECVQDMDHENMFWYRQDPGLGLRLIYFSYDVKMKEKGDIPEGYSVSREKKERFSLILESASTNQTSMYLCASSPRGAGANVLTFGAGSRLTVL.

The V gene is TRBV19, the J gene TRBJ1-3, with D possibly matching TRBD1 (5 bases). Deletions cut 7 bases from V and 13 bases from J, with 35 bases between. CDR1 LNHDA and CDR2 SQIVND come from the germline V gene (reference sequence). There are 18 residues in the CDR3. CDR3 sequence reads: CASTPPPTSAGPRGRIYF. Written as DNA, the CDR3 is TGTGCCAGTACCCCACCTCCTACCTCCGCGGGACCGAGAGGAAGGATATATTTT.

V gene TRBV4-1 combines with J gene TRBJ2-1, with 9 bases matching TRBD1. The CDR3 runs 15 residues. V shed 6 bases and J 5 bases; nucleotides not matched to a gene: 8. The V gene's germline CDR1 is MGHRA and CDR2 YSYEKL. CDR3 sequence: CASRQGQGKNNEQFF. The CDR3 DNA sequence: TGCGCCAGCAGACAGGGACAGGGCAAGAACAATGAGCAGTTCTTC.

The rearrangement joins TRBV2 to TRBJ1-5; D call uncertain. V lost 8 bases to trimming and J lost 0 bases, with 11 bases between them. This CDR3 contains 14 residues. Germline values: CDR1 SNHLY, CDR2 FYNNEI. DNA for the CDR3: TGTGCCAGCCGCGTGCGGGGTAGCAATCAGCCCCAGCATTTT. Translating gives CASRVRGSNQPQHF. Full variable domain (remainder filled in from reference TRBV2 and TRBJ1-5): EPEVTQTPSHQVTQMGQEVILRCVPISNHLYFYWYRQILGQKVEFLVSFYNNEISEKSEIFDDQFSVERPDGSNFTLKIRSTKLEDSAMYFCASRVRGSNQPQHFGDGTRLSIL.

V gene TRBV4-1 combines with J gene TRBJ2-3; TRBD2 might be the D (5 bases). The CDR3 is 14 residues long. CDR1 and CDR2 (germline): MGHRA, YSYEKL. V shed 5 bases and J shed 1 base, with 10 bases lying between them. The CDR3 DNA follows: TGCGCCAGCAGCGGGAGTATCGGCACAGATACGCAGTATTTT. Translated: CASSGSIGTDTQYF.

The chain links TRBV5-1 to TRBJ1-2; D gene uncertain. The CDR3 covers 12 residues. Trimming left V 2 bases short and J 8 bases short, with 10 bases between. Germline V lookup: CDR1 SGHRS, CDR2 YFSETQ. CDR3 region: CASSLEGRGYTF. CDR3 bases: TGCGCCAGCAGCTTAGAAGGGAGGGGCTACACCTTC. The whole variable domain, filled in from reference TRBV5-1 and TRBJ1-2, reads KAGVTQTPRYLIKTRGQQVTLSCSPISGHRSVSWYQQTPGQGLQFLFEYFSETQRNKGNFPGRFSGRQFSNSRSEMNVSTLELGDSALYLCASSLEGRGYTFGSGTRLTVV.